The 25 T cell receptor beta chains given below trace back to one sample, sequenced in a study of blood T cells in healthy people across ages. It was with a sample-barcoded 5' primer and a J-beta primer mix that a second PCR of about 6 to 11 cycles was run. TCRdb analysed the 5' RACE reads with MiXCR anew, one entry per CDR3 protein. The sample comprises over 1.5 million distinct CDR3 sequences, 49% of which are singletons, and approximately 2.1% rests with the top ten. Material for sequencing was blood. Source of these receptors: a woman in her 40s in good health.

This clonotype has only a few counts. The DNA of the CDR3 is TGTGCCAGCAGGGCGTCCTCGGGGGAGGGCTCCTACGAGCAGTACTTC. This gives the protein CASRASSGEGSYEQYF. The chain links TRBV13 to TRBJ2-7; 7 bases are a match to TRBD2. CDR3 size: 16 residues. J gave up 0 bases and V 6 bases, and 11 bases lay outside the gene matches. CDR1 PRHDT and CDR2 FYEKMQ come from the germline V gene (reference sequence).

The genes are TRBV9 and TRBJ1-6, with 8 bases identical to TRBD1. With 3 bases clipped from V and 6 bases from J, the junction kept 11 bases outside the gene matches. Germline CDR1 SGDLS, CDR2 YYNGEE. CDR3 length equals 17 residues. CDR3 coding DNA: TGTGCCAGCAGCGGAGCGACCGACAGGGGCGGTAATTCACCCCTCCACTTT. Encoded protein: CASSGATDRGGNSPLHF.

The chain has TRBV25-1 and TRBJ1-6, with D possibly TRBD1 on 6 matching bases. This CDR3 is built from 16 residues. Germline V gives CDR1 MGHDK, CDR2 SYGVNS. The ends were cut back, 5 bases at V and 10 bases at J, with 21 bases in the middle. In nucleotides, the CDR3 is TGTGCCAGCAGTCACATTACAGGGTTCGGAGAATCACCCCTCCACTTT. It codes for CASSHITGFGESPLHF.

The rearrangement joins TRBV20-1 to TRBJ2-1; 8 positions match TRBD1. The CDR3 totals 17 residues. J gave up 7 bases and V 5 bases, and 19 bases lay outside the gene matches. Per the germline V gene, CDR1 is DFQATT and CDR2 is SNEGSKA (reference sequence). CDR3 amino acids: CSAPDDSGTGLKNEQFF. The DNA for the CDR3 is TGCAGTGCTCCAGACGACTCCGGGACAGGCCTCAAAAATGAGCAGTTCTTC.

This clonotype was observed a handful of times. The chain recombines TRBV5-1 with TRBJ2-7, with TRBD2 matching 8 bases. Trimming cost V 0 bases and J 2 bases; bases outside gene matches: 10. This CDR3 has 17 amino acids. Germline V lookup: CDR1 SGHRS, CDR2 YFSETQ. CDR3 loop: CASSLAGGVGRPYEQYF. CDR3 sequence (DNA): TGCGCCAGCAGCTTGGCCGGGGGGGTCGGAAGGCCCTACGAGCAGTACTTC.

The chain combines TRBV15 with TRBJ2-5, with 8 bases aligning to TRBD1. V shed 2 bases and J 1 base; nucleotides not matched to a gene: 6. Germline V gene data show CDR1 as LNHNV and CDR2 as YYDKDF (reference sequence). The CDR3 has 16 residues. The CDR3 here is CATSRNNRGTQETQYF. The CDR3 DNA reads TGTGCCACCAGCAGAAATAACAGGGGGACCCAAGAGACCCAGTACTTC.

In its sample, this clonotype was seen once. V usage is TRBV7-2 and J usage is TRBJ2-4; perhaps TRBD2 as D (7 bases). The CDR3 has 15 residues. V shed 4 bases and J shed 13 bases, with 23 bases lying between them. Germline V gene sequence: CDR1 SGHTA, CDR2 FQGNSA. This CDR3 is CASSYSGGQYNEQYF. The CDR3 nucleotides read TGTGCCAGCAGCTACTCGGGGGGCCAATACAATGAGCAGTACTTC.

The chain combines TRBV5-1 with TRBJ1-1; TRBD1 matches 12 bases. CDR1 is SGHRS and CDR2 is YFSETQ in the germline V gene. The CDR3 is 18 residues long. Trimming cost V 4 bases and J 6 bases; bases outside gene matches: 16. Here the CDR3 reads CASSGASGTGGAESEAFF. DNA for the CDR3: TGCGCCAGCAGCGGGGCCTCCGGGACAGGGGGCGCAGAGTCTGAAGCTTTCTTT.

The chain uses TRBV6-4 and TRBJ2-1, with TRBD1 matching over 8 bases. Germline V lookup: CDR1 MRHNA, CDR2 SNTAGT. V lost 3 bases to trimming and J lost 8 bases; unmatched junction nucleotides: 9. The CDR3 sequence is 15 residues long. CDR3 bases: TGTGCCAGCAGTGAGTCGAGACAGGGGTTCCATGAGCAGTTCTTC. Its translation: CASSESRQGFHEQFF.

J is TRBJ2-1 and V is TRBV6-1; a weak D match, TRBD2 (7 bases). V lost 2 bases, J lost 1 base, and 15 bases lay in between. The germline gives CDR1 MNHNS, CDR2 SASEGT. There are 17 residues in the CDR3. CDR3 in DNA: TGTGCCAGCAGTGAAAGGGGGGCGGGGGTTTCCTACAATGAGCAGTTCTTC. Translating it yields CASSERGAGVSYNEQFF.

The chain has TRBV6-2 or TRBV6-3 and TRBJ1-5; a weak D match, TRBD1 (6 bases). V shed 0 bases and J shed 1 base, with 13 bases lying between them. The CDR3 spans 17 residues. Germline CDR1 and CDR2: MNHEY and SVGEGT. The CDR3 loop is CASSYSSTGGSNQPQHF. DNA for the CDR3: TGTGCCAGCAGTTACTCATCGACAGGAGGGAGCAATCAGCCCCAGCATTTT.

This CDR3 reads CASSHLTGGSTDTQYF. In DNA form, the CDR3 reads TGTGCCAGCAGCCACCTGACAGGGGGAAGCACAGATACGCAGTATTTT. The chain employs TRBV5-6 and TRBJ2-3, with 9 bases identical to TRBD1. The CDR3 has 16 residues. CDR1 and CDR2 from the germline V gene are SGHDT and YYEEEE. Germline trimming cut 4 bases from V and 0 bases from J; bases unmatched to any gene: 6.

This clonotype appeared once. The CDR3 here is CASSWGWSRGIPYEQYF. The CDR3 region has the DNA TGTGCCAGCAGCTGGGGTTGGAGCAGGGGAATACCCTACGAGCAGTACTTC. The genes are TRBV7-8 and TRBJ2-5, with TRBD1 as a possible D gene (6 bases). With the DNA end fitting TRBJ2-7 better, the J assignment may be wrong. From germline, CDR1 is SGHVS and CDR2 FQNEAQ. The CDR3 has 17 residues.

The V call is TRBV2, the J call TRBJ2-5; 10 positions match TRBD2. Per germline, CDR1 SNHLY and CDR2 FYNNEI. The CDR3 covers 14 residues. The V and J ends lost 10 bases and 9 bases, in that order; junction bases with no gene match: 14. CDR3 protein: CANNYGLADPAQYF. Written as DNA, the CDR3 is TGTGCCAACAACTACGGACTAGCGGATCCGGCCCAGTACTTC.

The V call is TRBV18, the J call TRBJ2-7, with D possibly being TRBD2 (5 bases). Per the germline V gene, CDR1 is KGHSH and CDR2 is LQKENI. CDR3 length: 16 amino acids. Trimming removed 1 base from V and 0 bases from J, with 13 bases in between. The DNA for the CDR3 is TGTGCCAGCTCACCACTAGGAAGTGGGAGCTCCTACGAGCAGTACTTC. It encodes CASSPLGSGSSYEQYF. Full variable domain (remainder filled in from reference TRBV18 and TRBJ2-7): NAGVMQNPRHLVRRRGQEARLRCSPMKGHSHVYWYRQLPEEGLKFMVYLQKENIIDESGMPKERFSAEFPKEGPSILRIQQVVRGDSAAYFCASSPLGSGSSYEQYFGPGTRLTVT.

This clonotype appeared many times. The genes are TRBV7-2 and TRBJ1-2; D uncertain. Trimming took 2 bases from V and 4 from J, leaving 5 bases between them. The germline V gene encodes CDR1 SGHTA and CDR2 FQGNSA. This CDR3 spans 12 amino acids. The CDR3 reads CASSLNGYGYTF. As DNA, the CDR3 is TGTGCCAGCAGCTTAAACGGCTATGGCTACACCTTC.

The CDR3 reads CASSSDRSTEAFF. CDR3 in DNA: TGTGCCAGCAGTTCGGACAGATCCACTGAAGCTTTCTTT. The chain employs TRBV12-3 or TRBV12-4 and TRBJ1-1; D might be TRBD1 (6 bases). V was pared by 4 bases and J by 4 bases, with 10 bases between. The CDR3 runs 13 residues.

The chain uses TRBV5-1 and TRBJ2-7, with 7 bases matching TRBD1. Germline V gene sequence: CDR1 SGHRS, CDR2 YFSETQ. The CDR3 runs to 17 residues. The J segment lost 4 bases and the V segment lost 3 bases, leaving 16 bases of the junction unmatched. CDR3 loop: CASSSGAGGFIGYEQYF. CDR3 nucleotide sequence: TGCGCCAGCAGCTCTGGGGCAGGGGGTTTTATTGGTTACGAGCAGTACTTC. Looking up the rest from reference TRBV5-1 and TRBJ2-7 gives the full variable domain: KAGVTQTPRYLIKTRGQQVTLSCSPISGHRSVSWYQQTPGQGLQFLFEYFSETQRNKGNFPGRFSGRQFSNSRSEMNVSTLELGDSALYLCASSSGAGGFIGYEQYFGPGTRLTVT.

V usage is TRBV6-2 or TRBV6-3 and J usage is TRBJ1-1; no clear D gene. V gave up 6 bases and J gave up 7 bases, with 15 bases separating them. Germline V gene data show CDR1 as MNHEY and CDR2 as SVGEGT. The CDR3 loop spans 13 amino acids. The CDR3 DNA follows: TGTGCCAGCAGCCTCGGAGGGTCCAGTGAAGCTTTCTTT. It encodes CASSLGGSSEAFF.

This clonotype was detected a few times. This CDR3 reads CASSVDARTSTDTQYF. DNA of the CDR3: TGTGCCAGCAGCGTAGACGCCCGGACTAGTACAGATACGCAGTATTTT. V and J are TRBV9 and TRBJ2-3, with TRBD2 identical over 7 bases. CDR1 is SGDLS and CDR2 is YYNGEE in the germline V gene. This CDR3 has 16 residues. V shed 0 bases, J shed 3 bases, and the junction held 7 bases outside the gene matches.

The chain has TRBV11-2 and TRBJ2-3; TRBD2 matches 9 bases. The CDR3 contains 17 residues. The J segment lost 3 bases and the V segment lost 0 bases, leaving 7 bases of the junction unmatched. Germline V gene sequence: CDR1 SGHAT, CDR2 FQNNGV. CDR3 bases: TGTGCCAGCAGCTTAGATGAGCCTAGCGGGGAGACAGATACGCAGTATTTT. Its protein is CASSLDEPSGETDTQYF.

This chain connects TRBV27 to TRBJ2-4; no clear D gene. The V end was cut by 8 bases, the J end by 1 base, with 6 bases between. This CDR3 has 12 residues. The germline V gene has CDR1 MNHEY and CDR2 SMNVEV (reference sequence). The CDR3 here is CASGPAKNIQYF. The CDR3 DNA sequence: TGTGCCAGCGGGCCTGCCAAAAACATTCAGTACTTC.

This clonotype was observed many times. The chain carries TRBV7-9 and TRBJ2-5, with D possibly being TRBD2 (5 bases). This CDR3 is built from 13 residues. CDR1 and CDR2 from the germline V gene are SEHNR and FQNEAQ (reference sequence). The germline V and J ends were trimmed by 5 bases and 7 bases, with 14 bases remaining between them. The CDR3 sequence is CASSPLAGGTQYF. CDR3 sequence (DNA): TGTGCCAGCAGCCCCCTAGCAGGAGGGACCCAGTACTTC. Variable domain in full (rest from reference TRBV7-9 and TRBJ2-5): DTGVSQNPRHKITKRGQNVTFRCDPISEHNRLYWYRQTLGQGPEFLTYFQNEAQLEKSRLLSDRFSAERPKGSFSTLEIQRTEQGDSAMYLCASSPLAGGTQYFGPGTRLLVL.

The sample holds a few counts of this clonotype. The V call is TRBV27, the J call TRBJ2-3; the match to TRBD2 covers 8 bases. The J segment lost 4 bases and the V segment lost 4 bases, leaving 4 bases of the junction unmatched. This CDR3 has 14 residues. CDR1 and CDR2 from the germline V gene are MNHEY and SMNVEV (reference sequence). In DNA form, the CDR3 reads TGTGCCAGCAGTTCCCTAGCGGGCCCAGATACGCAGTATTTT. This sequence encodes CASSSLAGPDTQYF.

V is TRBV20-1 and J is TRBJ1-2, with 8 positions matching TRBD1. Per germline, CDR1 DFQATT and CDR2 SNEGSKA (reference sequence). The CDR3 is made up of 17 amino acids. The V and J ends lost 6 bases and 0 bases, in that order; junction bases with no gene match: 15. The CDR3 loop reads CSATSRDRTQSNYGYTF. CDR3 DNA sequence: TGCAGTGCCACTTCCCGGGACAGGACCCAGTCTAACTATGGCTACACCTTC.